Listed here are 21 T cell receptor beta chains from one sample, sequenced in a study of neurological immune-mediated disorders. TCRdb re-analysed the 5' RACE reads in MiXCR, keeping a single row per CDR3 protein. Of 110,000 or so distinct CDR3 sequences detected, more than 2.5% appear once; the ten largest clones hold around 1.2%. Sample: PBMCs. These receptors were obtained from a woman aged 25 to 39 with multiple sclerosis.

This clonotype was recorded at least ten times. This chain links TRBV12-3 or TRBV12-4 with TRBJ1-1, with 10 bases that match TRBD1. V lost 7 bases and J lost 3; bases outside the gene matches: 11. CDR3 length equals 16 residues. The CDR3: CASTGDRGWMDTEAFF. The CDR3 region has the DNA TGTGCCAGCACCGGGGACAGGGGCTGGATGGACACTGAAGCTTTCTTT.

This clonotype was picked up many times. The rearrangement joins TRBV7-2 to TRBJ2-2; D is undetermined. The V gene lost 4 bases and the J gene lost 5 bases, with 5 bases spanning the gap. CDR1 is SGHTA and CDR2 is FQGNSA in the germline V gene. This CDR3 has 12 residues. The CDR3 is CASSYRTGELFF. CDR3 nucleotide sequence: TGTGCCAGCAGCTACCGGACCGGGGAGCTGTTTTTT.

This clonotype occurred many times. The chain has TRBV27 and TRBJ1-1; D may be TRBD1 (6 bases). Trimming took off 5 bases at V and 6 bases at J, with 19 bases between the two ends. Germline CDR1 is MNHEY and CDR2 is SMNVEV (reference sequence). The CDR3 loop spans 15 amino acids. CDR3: CASSLLYRAGAEAFF. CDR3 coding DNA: TGTGCCAGCAGTCTTCTCTACAGGGCGGGGGCTGAAGCTTTCTTT.

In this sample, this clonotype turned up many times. The CDR3 loop reads CASSNPGTGPNTEAFF. The CDR3 DNA is TGTGCCAGCAGTAACCCCGGGACAGGGCCGAACACTGAAGCTTTCTTT. The V gene is TRBV6-6, the J gene TRBJ1-1; 9 bases are shared with TRBD1. The CDR3 is made up of 16 amino acids. CDR1 is MNHNY, CDR2 SVGAGI, per germline (reference sequence). Trimming at V came to 5 bases and at J to 1 base, leaving 8 bases not matched to a gene.

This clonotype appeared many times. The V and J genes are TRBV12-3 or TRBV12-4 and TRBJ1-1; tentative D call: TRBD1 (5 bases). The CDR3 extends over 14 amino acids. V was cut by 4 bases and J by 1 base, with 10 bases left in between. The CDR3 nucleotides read TGTGCCAGCAGTTGGCTGCAGGGGAACACTGAAGCTTTCTTT. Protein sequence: CASSWLQGNTEAFF.

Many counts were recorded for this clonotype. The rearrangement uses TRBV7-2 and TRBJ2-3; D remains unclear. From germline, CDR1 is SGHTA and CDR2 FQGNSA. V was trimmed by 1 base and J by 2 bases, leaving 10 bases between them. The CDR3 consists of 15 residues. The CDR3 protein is CASSLDPWSTDTQYF. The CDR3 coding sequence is TGTGCCAGCAGCTTAGATCCCTGGTCCACAGATACGCAGTATTTT.

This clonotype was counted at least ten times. CDR3 amino acids: CASSSLADTQYF. CDR3 nucleotides: TGTGCCAGCAGCTCCCTGGCGGATACGCAGTATTTT. The chain is built from TRBV6-5 and TRBJ2-3; D call uncertain. The CDR3 consists of 12 residues. Germline values: CDR1 MNHEY, CDR2 SVGAGI. Trimming took 6 bases from V and 6 from J, leaving 10 bases between them.

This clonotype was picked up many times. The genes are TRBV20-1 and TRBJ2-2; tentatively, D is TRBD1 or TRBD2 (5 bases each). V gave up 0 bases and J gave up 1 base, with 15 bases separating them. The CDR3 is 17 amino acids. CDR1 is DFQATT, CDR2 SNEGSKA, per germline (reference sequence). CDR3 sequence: CSARDWDGELNTGELFF. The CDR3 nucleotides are TGCAGTGCTAGAGATTGGGACGGAGAATTGAACACCGGGGAGCTGTTTTTT.

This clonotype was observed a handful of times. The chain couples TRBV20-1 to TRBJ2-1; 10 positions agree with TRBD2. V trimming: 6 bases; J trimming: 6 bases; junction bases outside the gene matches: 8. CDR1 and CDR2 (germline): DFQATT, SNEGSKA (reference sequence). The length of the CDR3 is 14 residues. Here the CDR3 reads CSAPPLAGVNEQFF. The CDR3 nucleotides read TGCAGTGCCCCTCCCCTAGCGGGGGTCAATGAGCAGTTCTTC.

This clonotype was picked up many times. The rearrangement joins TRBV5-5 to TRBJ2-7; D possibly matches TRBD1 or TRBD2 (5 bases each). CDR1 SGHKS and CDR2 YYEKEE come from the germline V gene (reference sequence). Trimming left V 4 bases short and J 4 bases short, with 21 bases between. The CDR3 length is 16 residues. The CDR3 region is CASSPNTGARRYEQYF. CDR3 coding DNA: TGTGCCAGCAGCCCAAACACCGGGGCCCGGCGATACGAGCAGTACTTC. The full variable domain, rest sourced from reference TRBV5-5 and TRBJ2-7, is DAGVTQSPTHLIKTRGQQVTLRCSPISGHKSVSWYQQVLGQGPQFIFQYYEKEERGRGNFPDRFSARQFPNYSSELNVNALLLGDSALYLCASSPNTGARRYEQYFGPGTRLTVT.

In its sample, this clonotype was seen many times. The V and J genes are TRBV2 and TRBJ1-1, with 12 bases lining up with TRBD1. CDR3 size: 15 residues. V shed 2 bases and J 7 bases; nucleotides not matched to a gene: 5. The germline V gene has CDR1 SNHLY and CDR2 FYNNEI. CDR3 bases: TGTGCCAGCAGTGAAATGGGACAGGGGGCGGTTGAAGCTTTCTTT. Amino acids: CASSEMGQGAVEAFF. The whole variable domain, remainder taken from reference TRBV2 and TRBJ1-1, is EPEVTQTPSHQVTQMGQEVILRCVPISNHLYFYWYRQILGQKVEFLVSFYNNEISEKSEIFDDQFSVERPDGSNFTLKIRSTKLEDSAMYFCASSEMGQGAVEAFFGQGTRLTVV.

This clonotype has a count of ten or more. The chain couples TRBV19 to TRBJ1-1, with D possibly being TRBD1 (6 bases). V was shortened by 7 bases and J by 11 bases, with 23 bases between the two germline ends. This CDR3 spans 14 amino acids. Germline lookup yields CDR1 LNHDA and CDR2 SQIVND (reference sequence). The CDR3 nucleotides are TGTGCCAGTACCCCGTCCGACAGGAGAAGGTTTGCTTTCTTT. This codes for CASTPSDRRRFAFF.

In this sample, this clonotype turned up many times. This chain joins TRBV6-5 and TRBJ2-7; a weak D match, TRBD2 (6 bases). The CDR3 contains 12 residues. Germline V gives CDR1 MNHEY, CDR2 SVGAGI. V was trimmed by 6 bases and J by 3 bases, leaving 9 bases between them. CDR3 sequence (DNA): TGTGCCAGCAGCTCGGGGGTCTACGAGCAGTACTTC. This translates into CASSSGVYEQYF.

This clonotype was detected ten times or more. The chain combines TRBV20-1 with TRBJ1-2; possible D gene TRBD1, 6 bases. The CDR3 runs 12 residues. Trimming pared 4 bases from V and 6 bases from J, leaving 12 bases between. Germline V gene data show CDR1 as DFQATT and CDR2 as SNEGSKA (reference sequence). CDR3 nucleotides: TGCAGTGCTATTAGAGGGGGGGATGGCTACACCTTC. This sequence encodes CSAIRGGDGYTF.

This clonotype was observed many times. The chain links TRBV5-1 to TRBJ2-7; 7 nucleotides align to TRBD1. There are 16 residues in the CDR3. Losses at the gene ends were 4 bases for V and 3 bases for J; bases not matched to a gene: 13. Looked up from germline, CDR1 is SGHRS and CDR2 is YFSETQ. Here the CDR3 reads CASSPRPDRALYEQYF. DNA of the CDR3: TGCGCCAGCAGCCCACGCCCCGACAGGGCTCTCTACGAGCAGTACTTC.

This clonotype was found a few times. The CDR3 nucleotides read TGTGCCAGCTCACCAACGGGCCTACAGACCCAGTACTTC. Protein sequence: CASSPTGLQTQYF. The chain employs TRBV18 and TRBJ2-5; D is undetermined. Germline-derived CDR1 and CDR2 are KGHSH and LQKENI. Trimming cost V 2 bases and J 6 bases, with 10 bases left between them. The CDR3 runs 13 residues.

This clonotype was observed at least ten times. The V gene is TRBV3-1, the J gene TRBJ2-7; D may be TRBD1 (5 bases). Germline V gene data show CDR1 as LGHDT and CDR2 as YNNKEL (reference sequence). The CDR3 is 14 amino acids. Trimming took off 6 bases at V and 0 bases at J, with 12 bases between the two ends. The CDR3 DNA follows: TGTGCCAGCAGTGGGGCCTTGAGCTCCTACGAGCAGTACTTC. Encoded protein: CASSGALSSYEQYF.

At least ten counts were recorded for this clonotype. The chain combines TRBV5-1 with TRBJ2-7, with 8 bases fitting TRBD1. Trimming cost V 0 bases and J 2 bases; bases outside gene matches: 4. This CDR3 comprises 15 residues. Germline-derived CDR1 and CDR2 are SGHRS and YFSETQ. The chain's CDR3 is CASSLGQGATYEQYF. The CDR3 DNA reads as TGCGCCAGCAGCTTGGGGCAGGGGGCGACCTACGAGCAGTACTTC. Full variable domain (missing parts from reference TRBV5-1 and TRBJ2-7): KAGVTQTPRYLIKTRGQQVTLSCSPISGHRSVSWYQQTPGQGLQFLFEYFSETQRNKGNFPGRFSGRQFSNSRSEMNVSTLELGDSALYLCASSLGQGATYEQYFGPGTRLTVT.

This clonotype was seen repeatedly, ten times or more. CDR3 in DNA: TGTGCCAGCAGCAAGGGACGTCACAACGAGCAGTACTTC. Amino acid sequence: CASSKGRHNEQYF. The chain recombines TRBV7-2 with TRBJ2-7; TRBD1 or TRBD2 may be the D gene (5 bases each). This CDR3 is built from 13 residues. Germline V gene sequence: CDR1 SGHTA, CDR2 FQGNSA. Deletions cut 5 bases from V and 5 bases from J, with 13 bases between.

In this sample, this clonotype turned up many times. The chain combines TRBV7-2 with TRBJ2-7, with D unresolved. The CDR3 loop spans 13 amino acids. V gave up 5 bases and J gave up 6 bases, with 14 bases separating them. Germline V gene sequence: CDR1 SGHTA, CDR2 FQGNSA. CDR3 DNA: TGTGCCAGCAGCCCCGCGCCGAGGCTCGAGCAGTACTTC. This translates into CASSPAPRLEQYF. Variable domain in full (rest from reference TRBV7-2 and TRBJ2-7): GAGVSQSPSNKVTEKGKDVELRCDPISGHTALYWYRQSLGQGLEFLIYFQGNSAPDKSGLPSDRFSAERTGGSVSTLTIQRTQQEDSAVYLCASSPAPRLEQYFGPGTRLTVT.

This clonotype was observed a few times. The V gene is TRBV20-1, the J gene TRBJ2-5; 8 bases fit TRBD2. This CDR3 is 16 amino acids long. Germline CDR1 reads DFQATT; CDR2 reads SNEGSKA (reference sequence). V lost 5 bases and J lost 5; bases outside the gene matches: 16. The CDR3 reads CSALDGRAPVRETQYF. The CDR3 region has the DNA TGCAGTGCTTTGGACGGGAGGGCCCCGGTACGGGAGACCCAGTACTTC.